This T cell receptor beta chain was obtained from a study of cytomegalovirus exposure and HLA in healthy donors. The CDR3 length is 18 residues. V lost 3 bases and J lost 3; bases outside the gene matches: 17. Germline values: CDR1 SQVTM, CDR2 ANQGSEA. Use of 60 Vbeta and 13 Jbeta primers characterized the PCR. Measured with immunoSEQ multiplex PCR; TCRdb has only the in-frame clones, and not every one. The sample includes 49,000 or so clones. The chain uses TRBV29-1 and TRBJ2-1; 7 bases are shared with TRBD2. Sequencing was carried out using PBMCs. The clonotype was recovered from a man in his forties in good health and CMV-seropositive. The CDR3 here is CSVEVLCPGGSFYNEQFF. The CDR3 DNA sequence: TGCAGCGTTGAGGTGCTTTGCCCAGGCGGGAGTTTCTACAATGAGCAGTTCTTC.